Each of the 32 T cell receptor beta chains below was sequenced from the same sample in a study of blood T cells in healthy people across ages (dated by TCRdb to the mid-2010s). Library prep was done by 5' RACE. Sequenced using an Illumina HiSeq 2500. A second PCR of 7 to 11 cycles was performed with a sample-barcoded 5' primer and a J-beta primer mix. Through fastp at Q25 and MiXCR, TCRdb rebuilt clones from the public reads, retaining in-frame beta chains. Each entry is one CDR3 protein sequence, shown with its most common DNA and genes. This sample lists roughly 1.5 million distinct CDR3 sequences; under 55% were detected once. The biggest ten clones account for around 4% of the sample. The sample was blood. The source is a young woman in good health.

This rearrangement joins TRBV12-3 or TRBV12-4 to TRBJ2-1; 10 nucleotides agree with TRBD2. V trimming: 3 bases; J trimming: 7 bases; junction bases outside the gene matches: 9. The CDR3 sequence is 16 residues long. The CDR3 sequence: CASSFGTSEVGNEQFF. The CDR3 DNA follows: TGTGCCAGCAGTTTCGGGACTAGCGAAGTGGGGAATGAGCAGTTCTTC.

The CDR3: CAIRDTGVQSSYEQYF. The CDR3 DNA is TGTGCCATCAGGGACACAGGGGTCCAATCCTCCTACGAGCAGTACTTC. J is TRBJ2-7 and V is TRBV10-3; 7 positions agree with TRBD1. The V gene end was trimmed by 6 bases and the J gene end by 0 bases; junction bases not matched to a gene: 11. Germline CDR1 is ENHRY and CDR2 is SYGVKD. The CDR3 totals 16 residues.

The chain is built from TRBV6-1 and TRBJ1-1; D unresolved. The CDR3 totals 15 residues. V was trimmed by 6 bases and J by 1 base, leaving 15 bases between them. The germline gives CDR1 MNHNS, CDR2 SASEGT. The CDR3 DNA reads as TGTGCCAGCAGCCCAACCCAAAATAAGAACACTGAAGCTTTCTTT. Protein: CASSPTQNKNTEAFF.

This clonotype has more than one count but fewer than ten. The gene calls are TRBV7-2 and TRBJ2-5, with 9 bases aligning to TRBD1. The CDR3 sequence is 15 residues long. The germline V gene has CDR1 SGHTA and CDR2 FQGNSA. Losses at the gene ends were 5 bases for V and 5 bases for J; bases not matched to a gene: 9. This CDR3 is CASSNRGQGGETQYF. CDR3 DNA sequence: TGTGCCAGCAGCAATAGGGGACAGGGTGGCGAGACCCAGTACTTC.

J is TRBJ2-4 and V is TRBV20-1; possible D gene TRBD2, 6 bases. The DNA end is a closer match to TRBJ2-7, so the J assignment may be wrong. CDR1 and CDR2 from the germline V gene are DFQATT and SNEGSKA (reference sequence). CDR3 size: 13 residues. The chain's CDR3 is CSAQEGTSYEQYF. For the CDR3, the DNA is TGCAGTGCTCAGGAGGGAACCAGTTACGAGCAGTACTTC.

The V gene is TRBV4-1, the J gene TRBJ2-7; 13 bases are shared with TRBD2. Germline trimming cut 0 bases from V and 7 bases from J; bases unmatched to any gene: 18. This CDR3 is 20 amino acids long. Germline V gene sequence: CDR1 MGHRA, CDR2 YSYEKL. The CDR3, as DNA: TGCGCCAGCAGCCAAGATAAACTAGCGGGAGGGCCTGTCCGCTTCAATGAGCAGTACTTC. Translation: CASSQDKLAGGPVRFNEQYF.

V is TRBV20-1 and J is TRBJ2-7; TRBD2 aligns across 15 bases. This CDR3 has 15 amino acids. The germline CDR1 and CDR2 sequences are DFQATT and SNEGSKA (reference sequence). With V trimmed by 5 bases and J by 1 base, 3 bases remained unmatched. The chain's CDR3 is CSAYGTSGGSYEQYF. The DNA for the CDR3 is TGCAGTGCTTATGGGACTAGCGGGGGGTCCTACGAGCAGTACTTC.

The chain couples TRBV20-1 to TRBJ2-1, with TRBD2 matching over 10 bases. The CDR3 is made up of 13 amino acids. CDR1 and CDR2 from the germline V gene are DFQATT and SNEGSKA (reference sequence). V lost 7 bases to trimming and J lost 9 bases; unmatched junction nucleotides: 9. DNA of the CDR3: TGCAGTGGGTCAGCGGGAGGGCATGTTGAGCAGTTCTTC. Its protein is CSGSAGGHVEQFF.

This chain's CDR3 is CATSSGQGLLSYEQYF. For the CDR3, the DNA is TGTGCCACCAGCAGCGGACAGGGGTTATTATCGTACGAGCAGTACTTC. This chain links TRBV15 with TRBJ2-7; 9 bases match TRBD1. Germline V CDR1 and CDR2: LNHNV, YYDKDF (reference sequence). Trimming cost V 3 bases and J 4 bases; bases outside gene matches: 10. This CDR3 is built from 16 residues.

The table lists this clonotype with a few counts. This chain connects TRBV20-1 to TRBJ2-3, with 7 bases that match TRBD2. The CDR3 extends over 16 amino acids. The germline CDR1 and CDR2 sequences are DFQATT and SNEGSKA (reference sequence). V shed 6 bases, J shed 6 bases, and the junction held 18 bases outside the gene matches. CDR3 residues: CSACRYRDYHVDTQYF. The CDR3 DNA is TGCAGTGCCTGTCGATACCGGGACTACCACGTGGATACGCAGTATTTT.

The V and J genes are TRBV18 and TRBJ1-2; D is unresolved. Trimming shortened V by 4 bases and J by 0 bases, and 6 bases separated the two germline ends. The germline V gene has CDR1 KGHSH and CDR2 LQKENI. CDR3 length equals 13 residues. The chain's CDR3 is CASSRPANYGYTF. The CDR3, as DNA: TGTGCCAGCTCACGACCAGCTAACTATGGCTACACCTTC.

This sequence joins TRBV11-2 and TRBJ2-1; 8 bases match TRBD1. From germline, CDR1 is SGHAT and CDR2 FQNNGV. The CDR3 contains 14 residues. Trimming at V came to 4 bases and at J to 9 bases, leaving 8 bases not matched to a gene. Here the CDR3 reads CASSYGQGQGEQFF. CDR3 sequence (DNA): TGTGCCAGCAGCTACGGACAGGGTCAAGGTGAGCAGTTCTTC.

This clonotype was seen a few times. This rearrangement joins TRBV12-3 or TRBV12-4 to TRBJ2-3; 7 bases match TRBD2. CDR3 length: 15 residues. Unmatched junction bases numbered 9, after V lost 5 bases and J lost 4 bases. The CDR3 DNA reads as TGTGCCAGCAGTCCCGGCGGGGGATTGGCAGATACGCAGTATTTT. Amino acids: CASSPGGGLADTQYF.

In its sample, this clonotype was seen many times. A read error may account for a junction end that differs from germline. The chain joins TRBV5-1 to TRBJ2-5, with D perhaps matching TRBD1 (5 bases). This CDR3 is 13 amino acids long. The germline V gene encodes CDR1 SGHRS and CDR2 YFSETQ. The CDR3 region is CASSSTGQETQYF. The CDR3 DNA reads TGTGCCAGCAGCTCCACAGGTCAAGAGACCCAGTACTTC.

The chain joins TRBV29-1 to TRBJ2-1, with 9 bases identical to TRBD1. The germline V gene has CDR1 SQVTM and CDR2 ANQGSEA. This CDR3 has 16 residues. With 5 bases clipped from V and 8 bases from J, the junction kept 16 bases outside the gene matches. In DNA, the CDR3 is TGCAGCGTTTTCGTAATCCGGGACAGGGACTCGGATGAGCAGTTCTTC. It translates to CSVFVIRDRDSDEQFF.

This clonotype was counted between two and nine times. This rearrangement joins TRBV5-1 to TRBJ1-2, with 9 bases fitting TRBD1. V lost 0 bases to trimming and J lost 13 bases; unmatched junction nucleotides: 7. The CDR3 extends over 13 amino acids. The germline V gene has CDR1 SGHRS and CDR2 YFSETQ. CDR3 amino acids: CASSLGGQGISTF. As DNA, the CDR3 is TGCGCCAGCAGCTTGGGCGGACAGGGGATATCCACCTTC.

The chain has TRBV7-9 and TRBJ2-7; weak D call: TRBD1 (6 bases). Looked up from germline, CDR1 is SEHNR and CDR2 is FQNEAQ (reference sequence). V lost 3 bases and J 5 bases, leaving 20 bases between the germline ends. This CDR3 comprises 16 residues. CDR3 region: CASSFGPGTPWDEQYF. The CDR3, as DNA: TGTGCCAGCAGCTTTGGGCCCGGGACACCCTGGGACGAGCAGTACTTC.

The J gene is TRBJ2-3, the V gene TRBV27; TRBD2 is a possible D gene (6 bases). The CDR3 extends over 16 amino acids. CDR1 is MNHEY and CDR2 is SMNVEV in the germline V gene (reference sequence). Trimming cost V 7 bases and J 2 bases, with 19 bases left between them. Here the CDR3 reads CASTLKVTSTTDTQYF. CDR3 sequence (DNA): TGTGCCAGCACCCTAAAGGTCACTAGCACCACAGATACGCAGTATTTT.

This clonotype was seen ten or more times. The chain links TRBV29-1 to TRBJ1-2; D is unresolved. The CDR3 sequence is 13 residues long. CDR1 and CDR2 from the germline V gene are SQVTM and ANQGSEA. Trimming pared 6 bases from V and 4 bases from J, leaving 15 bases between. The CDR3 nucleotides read TGCAGCGTGACGGACCTCGAGAGCTATGGCTACACCTTC. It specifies CSVTDLESYGYTF.

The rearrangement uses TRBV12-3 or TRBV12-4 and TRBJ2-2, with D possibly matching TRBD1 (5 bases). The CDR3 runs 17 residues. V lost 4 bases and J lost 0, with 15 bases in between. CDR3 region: CASSWEDSAPNTGELFF. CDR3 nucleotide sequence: TGTGCCAGCAGTTGGGAAGACAGCGCTCCGAACACCGGGGAGCTGTTTTTT.

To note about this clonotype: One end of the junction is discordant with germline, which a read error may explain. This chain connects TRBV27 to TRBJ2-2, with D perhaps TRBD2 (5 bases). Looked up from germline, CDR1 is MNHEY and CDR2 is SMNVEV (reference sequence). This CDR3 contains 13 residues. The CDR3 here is CASIARLTGELFF. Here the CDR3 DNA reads TGTGCCAGCATTGCCCGTCTTACCGGGGAGTTGTTTTTT.

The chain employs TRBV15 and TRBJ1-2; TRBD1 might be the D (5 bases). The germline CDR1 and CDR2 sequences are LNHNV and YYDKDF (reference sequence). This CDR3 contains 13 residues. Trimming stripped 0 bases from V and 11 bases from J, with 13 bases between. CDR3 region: CATSRDPGPPYTF. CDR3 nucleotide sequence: TGTGCCACCAGCAGAGATCCGGGACCCCCTTACACCTTC.

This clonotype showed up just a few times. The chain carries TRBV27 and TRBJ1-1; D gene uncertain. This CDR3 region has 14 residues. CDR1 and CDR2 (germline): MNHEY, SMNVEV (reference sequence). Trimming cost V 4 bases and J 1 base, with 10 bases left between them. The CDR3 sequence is CASSSGLGNTEAFF. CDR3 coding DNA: TGTGCCAGCAGTTCTGGTCTGGGGAACACTGAAGCTTTCTTT.

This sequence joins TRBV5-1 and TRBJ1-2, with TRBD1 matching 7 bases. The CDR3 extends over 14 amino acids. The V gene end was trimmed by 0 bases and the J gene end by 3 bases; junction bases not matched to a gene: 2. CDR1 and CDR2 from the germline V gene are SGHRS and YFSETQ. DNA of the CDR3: TGCGCCAGCAGCTTGGACACAGGGGACTATGGCTACACCTTC. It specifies CASSLDTGDYGYTF.

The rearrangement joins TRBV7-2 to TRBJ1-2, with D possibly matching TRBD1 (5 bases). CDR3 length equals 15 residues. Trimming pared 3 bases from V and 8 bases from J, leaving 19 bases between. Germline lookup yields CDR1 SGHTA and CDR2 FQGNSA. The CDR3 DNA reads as TGTGCCAGCAGCTTCAACGGACAAGTGGGGGAGGGCTACACCTTC. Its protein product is CASSFNGQVGEGYTF.

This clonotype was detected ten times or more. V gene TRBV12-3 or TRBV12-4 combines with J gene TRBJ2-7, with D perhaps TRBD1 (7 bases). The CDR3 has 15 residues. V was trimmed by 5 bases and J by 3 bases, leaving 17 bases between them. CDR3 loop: CASSNRDSGYYEQYF. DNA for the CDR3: TGTGCCAGCAGTAACCGGGACAGCGGGTACTACGAGCAGTACTTC.

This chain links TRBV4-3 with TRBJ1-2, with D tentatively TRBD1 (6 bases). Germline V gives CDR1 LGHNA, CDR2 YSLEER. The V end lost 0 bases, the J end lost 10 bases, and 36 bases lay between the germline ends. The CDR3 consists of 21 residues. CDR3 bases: TGCGCCAGCAGCCAAGATCGGGATACCACAGGGCGGACCCCCCCGAGGGTTGACTACACCTTC. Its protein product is CASSQDRDTTGRTPPRVDYTF.

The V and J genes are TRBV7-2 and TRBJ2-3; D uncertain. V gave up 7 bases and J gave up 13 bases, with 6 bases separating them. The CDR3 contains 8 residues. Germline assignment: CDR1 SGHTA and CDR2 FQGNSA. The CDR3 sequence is CASTPEYF. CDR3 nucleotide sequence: TGTGCCAGCACCCCGGAGTATTTT.

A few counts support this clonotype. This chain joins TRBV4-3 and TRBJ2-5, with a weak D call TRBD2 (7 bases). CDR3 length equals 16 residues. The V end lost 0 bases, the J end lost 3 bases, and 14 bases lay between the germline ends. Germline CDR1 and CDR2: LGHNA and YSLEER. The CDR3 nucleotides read TGCGCCAGCAGCCAAGATCGGAAGGGGGGGAAAGAGACCCAGTACTTC. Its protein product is CASSQDRKGGKETQYF.

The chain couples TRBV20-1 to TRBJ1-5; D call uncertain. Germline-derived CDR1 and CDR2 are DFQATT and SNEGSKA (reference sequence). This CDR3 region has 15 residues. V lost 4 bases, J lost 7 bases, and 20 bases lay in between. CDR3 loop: CSATPWQVQGQPQHF. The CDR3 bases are TGCAGTGCTACCCCCTGGCAGGTCCAAGGGCAGCCCCAGCATTTT.

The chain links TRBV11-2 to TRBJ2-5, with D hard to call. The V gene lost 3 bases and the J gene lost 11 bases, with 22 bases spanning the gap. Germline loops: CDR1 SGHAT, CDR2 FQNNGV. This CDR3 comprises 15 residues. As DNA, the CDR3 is TGTGCCAGCAGCTTCCGGCGGATTCCCTACAATGAGCAGTACTTC. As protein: CASSFRRIPYNEQYF.

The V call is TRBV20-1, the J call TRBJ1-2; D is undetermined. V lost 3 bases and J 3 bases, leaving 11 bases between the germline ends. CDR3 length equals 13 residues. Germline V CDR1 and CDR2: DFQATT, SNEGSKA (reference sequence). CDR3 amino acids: CSARASGYYGYTF. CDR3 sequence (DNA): TGCAGTGCTAGGGCTTCAGGTTACTATGGCTACACCTTC.